These 31 T cell receptor beta chains came from one sample sequenced in a study of T cell changes during pregnancy in multiple sclerosis (dated by TCRdb to between 2018 and 2021). To prepare the library, the immunoSEQ multiplex PCR assay was applied. TCRdb took this table from immuneACCESS and kept in-frame rearrangements with V and J called. Such tables lack part of the clones; where checked against another copy, unresolved V genes explain under half of the gap, and the rest is unexplained. The sample table records just over 80,000 clones; over 90% of these occur just once. About 1.2% of the sample is taken by the ten largest. The source was peripheral blood, collected in the second trimester of pregnancy. Receptor source: a female donor with multiple sclerosis, enrolled in a pregnancy study.

This sequence joins TRBV18 and TRBJ2-3; the D is unclear. CDR3 length equals 16 residues. The germline gives CDR1 KGHSH, CDR2 LQKENI. Trimming shortened V by 3 bases and J by 0 bases, and 13 bases separated the two germline ends. In DNA, the CDR3 is TGTGCCAGCTCACCCCCCAACCGCGAGAGCACAGATACGCAGTATTTT. Its translation is CASSPPNRESTDTQYF.

The gene calls are TRBV19 and TRBJ2-7; a possible D gene is TRBD2 (6 bases). This CDR3 region has 16 residues. The V gene lost 8 bases and the J gene lost 5 bases, with 25 bases spanning the gap. The V gene's germline CDR1 is LNHDA and CDR2 SQIVND (reference sequence). CDR3 in amino acids: CASAPWGVKAKDEQYF. CDR3 nucleotide sequence: TGTGCCAGTGCCCCCTGGGGGGTTAAGGCTAAGGACGAGCAGTACTTC.

The gene calls are TRBV27 and TRBJ2-6, with 15 positions matching TRBD2. From germline, CDR1 is MNHEY and CDR2 SMNVEV (reference sequence). After removal of 2 bases from V and 4 bases from J, the junction contained 6 bases not matched to a gene. The CDR3 totals 19 residues. The chain's CDR3 is CASSLRGLAGGQGANVLTF. The CDR3 coding sequence is TGTGCCAGCAGTTTACGCGGACTAGCGGGAGGGCAGGGGGCCAACGTCCTGACTTTC. The variable domain in full, completed from reference TRBV27 and TRBJ2-6, reads EAQVTQNPRYLITVTGKKLTVTCSQNMNHEYMSWYRQDPGLGLRQIYYSMNVEVTDKGDVPEGYKVSRKEKRNFPLILESPSPNQTSLYFCASSLRGLAGGQGANVLTFGAGSRLTVL.

The chain is built from TRBV6-1 and TRBJ2-7; TRBD1 matches 8 bases. CDR3 size: 14 residues. CDR1 and CDR2 (germline): MNHNS, SASEGT. The V gene end was trimmed by 6 bases and the J gene end by 2 bases; junction bases not matched to a gene: 6. This CDR3 is CASRVIQGAYEQYF. In DNA, the CDR3 is TGTGCCAGCAGAGTAATACAGGGGGCCTACGAGCAGTACTTC.

This rearrangement joins TRBV28 to TRBJ2-7, with 7 bases lining up with TRBD1. CDR1 is MDHEN and CDR2 is SYDVKM in the germline V gene. Trimming took 7 bases from V and 4 from J; bases not matched to a gene: 10. This CDR3 spans 14 amino acids. As DNA, the CDR3 is TGTGCCAGCACTTCCACGGACAGGTTATACGAGCAGTACTTC. This translates into CASTSTDRLYEQYF.

The V and J genes are TRBV5-6 and TRBJ2-7; 8 nucleotides align to TRBD1. CDR1 and CDR2 (germline): SGHDT, YYEEEE. The CDR3 has 13 amino acids. J was trimmed by 2 bases and V by 5 bases; bases with no gene match: 3. The chain's CDR3 is CASRDRVAYEQYF. For the CDR3, the DNA is TGTGCCAGCAGGGACAGGGTCGCCTACGAGCAGTACTTC.

This chain joins TRBV7-2 and TRBJ2-5; 9 nucleotides match TRBD2. CDR3 length equals 14 residues. CDR1 is SGHTA and CDR2 is FQGNSA in the germline V gene. Trimming at V came to 4 bases and at J to 5 bases, leaving 5 bases not matched to a gene. The CDR3 spells CASSYSGSGETQYF. CDR3 coding DNA: TGTGCCAGCAGCTATAGCGGGAGTGGGGAGACCCAGTACTTC. The entire variable domain, with the rest obtained from reference TRBV7-2 and TRBJ2-5, is as follows: GAGVSQSPSNKVTEKGKDVELRCDPISGHTALYWYRQSLGQGLEFLIYFQGNSAPDKSGLPSDRFSAERTGGSVSTLTIQRTQQEDSAVYLCASSYSGSGETQYFGPGTRLLVL.

This sequence joins TRBV5-1 and TRBJ2-3; D is uncertain. The V gene lost 0 bases and the J gene lost 4 bases, with 12 bases spanning the gap. The CDR3 is made up of 15 amino acids. Germline loops: CDR1 SGHRS, CDR2 YFSETQ. In nucleotides, the CDR3 is TGCGCCAGCAGCTTGGGGTGGAGTGGTTCAGATACGCAGTATTTT. Translated: CASSLGWSGSDTQYF.

V usage is TRBV27 and J usage is TRBJ2-3, with D perhaps TRBD1 (5 bases). The germline V and J ends were trimmed by 4 bases and 10 bases, with 21 bases remaining between them. Germline lookup yields CDR1 MNHEY and CDR2 SMNVEV (reference sequence). The CDR3 sequence is 15 residues long. CDR3 sequence (DNA): TGTGCCAGCAGTTCCCTAGGAAGCGCGCAAGGGGCGCAGTATTTT. Translated: CASSSLGSAQGAQYF.

This chain joins TRBV6-1 and TRBJ2-7; D gene unclear. The ends were cut back, 7 bases at V and 4 bases at J, with 11 bases in the middle. Germline V gene sequence: CDR1 MNHNS, CDR2 SASEGT. CDR3 length: 12 amino acids. Written as DNA, the CDR3 is TGTGCCAGCACTAACCCCCCATACGAGCAGTACTTC. It encodes CASTNPPYEQYF.

The chain carries TRBV5-4 and TRBJ2-5; 7 nucleotides line up with TRBD2. CDR1 is SGHNT, CDR2 YYREEE, per germline (reference sequence). The CDR3 runs to 17 residues. V lost 2 bases to trimming and J lost 0 bases; unmatched junction nucleotides: 10. The CDR3: CASSFGIGGDYQETQYF. The CDR3 coding sequence is TGTGCCAGCAGCTTTGGGATTGGGGGGGACTACCAAGAGACCCAGTACTTC.

V usage is TRBV7-8 and J usage is TRBJ2-7, with D perhaps matching TRBD2 (5 bases). The CDR3 totals 15 residues. Germline V lookup: CDR1 SGHVS, CDR2 FQNEAQ. Trimming pared 4 bases from V and 1 base from J, leaving 14 bases between. Here the CDR3 reads CASSSPDGESYEQYF. CDR3 DNA: TGTGCCAGCAGCTCCCCTGACGGGGAGTCCTACGAGCAGTACTTC.

The J gene is TRBJ1-4, the V gene TRBV6-1; no clear D. Looked up from germline, CDR1 is MNHNS and CDR2 is SASEGT. Trimming shortened V by 11 bases and J by 5 bases, and 15 bases separated the two germline ends. The CDR3 is made up of 13 amino acids. The CDR3, as DNA: TGTGCCCTTACATCGGGGTTAAATGAAAAACTGTTTTTT. This encodes CALTSGLNEKLFF.

The V call is TRBV28, the J call TRBJ2-4; 7 nucleotides align to TRBD2. CDR1 and CDR2 from the germline V gene are MDHEN and SYDVKM. The CDR3 is 13 amino acids. Trimming removed 8 bases from V and 3 bases from J; junction bases left unmatched: 4. CDR3 loop: CASEKRDKNIQYF. CDR3 nucleotides: TGTGCCAGCGAGAAGCGGGACAAAAACATTCAGTACTTC.

The rearrangement joins TRBV5-1 to TRBJ1-1; TRBD1 might be the D (6 bases). The CDR3 covers 14 residues. Germline-derived CDR1 and CDR2 are SGHRS and YFSETQ. V was clipped by 0 bases and J by 7 bases, with 13 bases between them. The CDR3 loop is CASSLVAGANEAFF. In DNA form, the CDR3 reads TGCGCCAGCAGCTTGGTAGCAGGGGCGAATGAAGCTTTCTTT.

J is TRBJ1-1 and V is TRBV5-4; D gene unclear. The CDR3 contains 13 residues. Germline assignment: CDR1 SGHNT and CDR2 YYREEE (reference sequence). V was trimmed by 4 bases and J by 2 bases, leaving 9 bases between them. CDR3 sequence reads: CASSPQLNTEAFF. Written as DNA, the CDR3 is TGTGCCAGCAGCCCACAGTTAAACACTGAAGCTTTCTTT.

This sequence joins TRBV19 and TRBJ1-5, with D perhaps TRBD1 (5 bases). Trimming took off 3 bases at V and 0 bases at J, with 9 bases between the two ends. The CDR3 loop spans 15 amino acids. Germline assignment: CDR1 LNHDA and CDR2 SQIVND (reference sequence). The CDR3 here is CASSIDSLSNQPQHF. In nucleotides, the CDR3 is TGTGCCAGTAGTATCGACAGCCTTAGCAATCAGCCCCAGCATTTT.

The gene calls are TRBV7-6 and TRBJ1-1; D unresolved. The V gene lost 1 base and the J gene lost 4 bases, with 7 bases spanning the gap. This CDR3 contains 13 residues. Germline-derived CDR1 and CDR2 are SGHVS and FNYEAQ. The CDR3 nucleotides read TGTGCCAGCAGCTTAGGGGGAGGCACTGAAGCTTTCTTT. This gives the protein CASSLGGGTEAFF. The whole variable domain, filled in from reference TRBV7-6 and TRBJ1-1, reads GAGVSQSPRYKVTKRGQDVALRCDPISGHVSLYWYRQALGQGPEFLTYFNYEAQQDKSGLPNDRFSAERPEGSISTLTIQRTEQRDSAMYRCASSLGGGTEAFFGQGTRLTVV.

The chain combines TRBV4-2 with TRBJ2-1; TRBD2 agrees at 9 bases. V dropped 6 bases and J dropped 1; count of bases not matched to a gene: 7. CDR1 and CDR2 (germline): LGHNA, YNFKEQ. The CDR3 is 16 amino acids. CDR3 amino acids: CASRVSLAGSYNEQFF. The DNA for the CDR3 is TGTGCCAGCAGGGTGAGTCTAGCGGGATCCTACAATGAGCAGTTCTTC.

The genes are TRBV27 and TRBJ2-1; 10 bases agree with TRBD2. The V gene end was trimmed by 7 bases and the J gene end by 6 bases; junction bases not matched to a gene: 18. Germline loops: CDR1 MNHEY, CDR2 SMNVEV (reference sequence). The CDR3 totals 18 residues. The CDR3: CASTSRLAGVLMGNEQFF. In DNA, the CDR3 is TGTGCCAGCACCTCTAGGCTAGCGGGAGTGCTTATGGGCAATGAGCAGTTCTTC.

In this sample, this clone turned up once. The chain uses TRBV28 and TRBJ1-3, with 8 bases aligning to TRBD1. Germline V gives CDR1 MDHEN, CDR2 SYDVKM. The CDR3 is 16 amino acids. After removal of 3 bases from V and 1 base from J, the junction contained 5 bases not matched to a gene. CDR3 protein: CASSLSDRGSGNTIYF. Here the CDR3 DNA reads TGTGCCAGCAGTTTGTCAGACAGGGGTTCTGGAAACACCATATATTTT. Looking up the rest from reference TRBV28 and TRBJ1-3 gives the full variable domain: DVKVTQSSRYLVKRTGEKVFLECVQDMDHENMFWYRQDPGLGLRLIYFSYDVKMKEKGDIPEGYSVSREKKERFSLILESASTNQTSMYLCASSLSDRGSGNTIYFGEGSWLTVV.

By sample fraction, this clone is medium-sized. V usage is TRBV20-1 and J usage is TRBJ2-7; D might be TRBD2 (6 bases). Germline CDR1 reads DFQATT; CDR2 reads SNEGSKA (reference sequence). V lost 5 bases and J 6 bases, leaving 11 bases between the germline ends. CDR3 length: 11 residues. The CDR3 nucleotides are TGCAGTGCTCGAAGACTAGTCGAGCAGTACTTC. This codes for CSARRLVEQYF.

Here the CDR3 reads CASKGLAGTYNEQFF. In DNA form, the CDR3 reads TGTGCCAGCAAGGGACTAGCGGGGACCTACAATGAGCAGTTCTTC. The chain uses TRBV2 and TRBJ2-1, with 13 positions matching TRBD2. With V trimmed by 7 bases and J by 2 bases, 2 bases remained unmatched. From germline, CDR1 is SNHLY and CDR2 FYNNEI. The CDR3 length is 15 residues.

The V call is TRBV6-5, the J call TRBJ2-7; tentatively, D is TRBD1 (6 bases). Trimming stripped 8 bases from V and 0 bases from J, with 14 bases between. Germline CDR1 reads MNHEY; CDR2 reads SVGAGI. This CDR3 contains 14 residues. CDR3 sequence (DNA): TGTGCCAGCGCCGCGTTGGGGGCCTCCTACGAGCAGTACTTC. It translates to CASAALGASYEQYF.

The chain couples TRBV10-3 to TRBJ2-1; the match to TRBD1 covers 12 bases. The germline V gene has CDR1 ENHRY and CDR2 SYGVKD. The CDR3 has 16 amino acids. V shed 5 bases, J shed 9 bases, and the junction held 11 bases outside the gene matches. The CDR3 here is CAISTDPGQGAIEQFF. Here the CDR3 DNA reads TGTGCCATCAGTACAGATCCGGGACAGGGGGCGATTGAGCAGTTCTTC.

CDR3 nucleotide sequence: TGTGCCACCAGTCGCACCGGGACAGGGAAGGATACGCAGTATTTT. As protein: CATSRTGTGKDTQYF. The chain is built from TRBV15 and TRBJ2-3; 9 bases fit TRBD1. Losses at the gene ends were 6 bases for V and 6 bases for J; bases not matched to a gene: 10. The CDR3 runs 15 residues. CDR1 is LNHNV and CDR2 is YYDKDF in the germline V gene (reference sequence).

This chain links TRBV5-1 with TRBJ2-7, with a possible D match to TRBD2 (6 bases). The CDR3 contains 14 residues. The V end lost 0 bases, the J end lost 3 bases, and 10 bases lay between the germline ends. The V gene's germline CDR1 is SGHRS and CDR2 YFSETQ. Here the CDR3 DNA reads TGCGCCAGCAGCTTGGGAGGGGAGGTCTACGAGCAGTACTTC. It translates to CASSLGGEVYEQYF.

This chain links TRBV29-1 with TRBJ2-1; 9 positions agree with TRBD1. J lost 10 bases, V lost 5 bases, and 9 bases had no gene match. CDR1 is SQVTM and CDR2 is ANQGSEA in the germline V gene. The CDR3 has 13 residues. DNA for the CDR3: TGCAGCGTTTGGACAGGGGAGGATCAGGAGCAGTTCTTC. Residues: CSVWTGEDQEQFF.

The chain combines TRBV7-9 with TRBJ1-2, with unresolved D. This CDR3 region has 14 residues. Germline-derived CDR1 and CDR2 are SEHNR and FQNEAQ (reference sequence). With 1 base removed from V and 4 bases from J, the gap between germline ends came to 10 bases. CDR3 in amino acids: CASSLGPDIYGYTF. DNA of the CDR3: TGTGCCAGCAGCTTAGGCCCAGATATCTATGGCTACACCTTC. Using reference TRBV7-9 and TRBJ1-2 for the parts outside the CDR3, the full variable domain is DTGVSQNPRHKITKRGQNVTFRCDPISEHNRLYWYRQTLGQGPEFLTYFQNEAQLEKSRLLSDRFSAERPKGSFSTLEIQRTEQGDSAMYLCASSLGPDIYGYTFGSGTRLTVV.

V and J are TRBV5-1 and TRBJ2-7; possible D gene TRBD1, 6 bases. This CDR3 spans 15 amino acids. V was cut by 0 bases and J by 2 bases, with 12 bases left in between. Germline values: CDR1 SGHRS, CDR2 YFSETQ. CDR3 bases: TGCGCCAGCAGCTTGGACAGGGAACAGGCCTACGAGCAGTACTTC. It yields the protein CASSLDREQAYEQYF.

J is TRBJ2-1 and V is TRBV6-5; 15 bases map to TRBD2. Germline CDR1 reads MNHEY; CDR2 reads SVGAGI. The CDR3 is 15 residues long. V lost 10 bases, J lost 5 bases, and 6 bases stayed unmatched. The CDR3 DNA reads TGTGCCACTGGAGGACTAGCGGGAGGGGACAATGAGCAGTTCTTC. Translated: CATGGLAGGDNEQFF.